A single sample gave rise to the 20 T cell receptor beta chains below, sequenced in a study of blood T cell repertoires in COVID-19 (TCRdb year 2020). Library preparation employed the immunoSEQ multiplex PCR assay. Drawn from immuneACCESS, this table holds only the in-frame rearrangements with V and J called that TCRdb kept. Clones are partly lost; checked studies trace under half to an unresolved V gene and leave the rest unexplained. Across this sample there are about 300,000 clones, with roughly 86% seen only once. The ten largest clones represent approximately 8.5% of the sample. Sequencing was done on a sample of peripheral blood. The receptors derive from a man younger than 35 with active or convalescent COVID-19.

This chain joins TRBV10-3 and TRBJ1-3; maybe TRBD1 (5 bases). Trimming took off 4 bases at V and 0 bases at J, with 10 bases between the two ends. The germline V gene encodes CDR1 ENHRY and CDR2 SYGVKD. The CDR3 loop spans 15 amino acids. The CDR3 DNA is TGTGCCATCAGTGTGACAGCTTCCTCTGGAAACACCATATATTTT. The encoded protein is CAISVTASSGNTIYF.

V usage is TRBV7-3 and J usage is TRBJ2-3; 13 nucleotides line up with TRBD2. The V and J ends lost 5 bases and 1 base, in that order; junction bases with no gene match: 3. Germline V gives CDR1 SGHTA, CDR2 FQGTGA. The CDR3 runs to 16 residues. CDR3 loop: CASSPGTSGGTDTQYF. The DNA of the CDR3 is TGTGCCAGCAGCCCGGGGACTAGCGGGGGCACAGATACGCAGTATTTT.

CDR3 sequence: CASSVNLSGVGFGEQFF. CDR3 in DNA: TGTGCCAGCAGCGTAAATTTGAGCGGGGTGGGGTTTGGTGAGCAGTTCTTC. The chain couples TRBV9 to TRBJ2-1; 7 positions match TRBD2. The V gene end was trimmed by 1 base and the J gene end by 9 bases; junction bases not matched to a gene: 16. The germline CDR1 and CDR2 sequences are SGDLS and YYNGEE. This CDR3 is 17 amino acids long.

In its sample, this clone was seen a few times. V is TRBV7-2 and J is TRBJ1-5; D remains unclear. V shed 4 bases and J shed 4 bases, with 5 bases lying between them. CDR1 is SGHTA, CDR2 FQGNSA, per germline. The CDR3 is made up of 12 amino acids. In nucleotides, the CDR3 is TGTGCCAGCAGCTCTTTAAATCAGCCCCAGCATTTT. It is translated as CASSSLNQPQHF.

The chain recombines TRBV5-1 with TRBJ2-3; the match to TRBD2 covers 15 bases. Germline V gene data show CDR1 as SGHRS and CDR2 as YFSETQ. The CDR3 consists of 18 residues. The trim removed 1 base at V and 2 bases at J, leaving 5 bases unmatched. The CDR3 region is CASSLTGLAGGNTDTQYF. The CDR3 coding sequence is TGCGCCAGCAGCTTGACGGGACTAGCGGGGGGAAACACAGATACGCAGTATTTT. Drawing the rest from reference TRBV5-1 and TRBJ2-3, the complete variable domain is KAGVTQTPRYLIKTRGQQVTLSCSPISGHRSVSWYQQTPGQGLQFLFEYFSETQRNKGNFPGRFSGRQFSNSRSEMNVSTLELGDSALYLCASSLTGLAGGNTDTQYFGPGTRLTVL.

This clone was detected once. This rearrangement joins TRBV7-2 to TRBJ1-4, with 11 nucleotides matching TRBD1. This CDR3 is 14 amino acids long. CDR1 is SGHTA and CDR2 is FQGNSA in the germline V gene. The V segment lost 1 base and the J segment 8 bases; nucleotides outside the gene matches: 0. This chain's CDR3 is CASSLGTGGEKLFF. The CDR3 bases are TGTGCCAGCAGCTTAGGGACAGGGGGCGAAAAACTGTTTTTT.

V usage is TRBV3-1 (or the pseudogene TRBV3-2) and J usage is TRBJ1-3, with D possibly matching TRBD1 (6 bases). Per the germline V gene, CDR1 is LGHDT and CDR2 is YNNKEL (reference sequence). The CDR3 totals 14 residues. V lost 5 bases to trimming and J lost 0 bases, with 8 bases between them. The CDR3 loop reads CASSRTVSGNTIYF. The CDR3 coding sequence is TGTGCCAGCAGCAGGACAGTCTCTGGAAACACCATATATTTT.

This chain uses TRBV4-2 with TRBJ2-7; TRBD2 aligns across 8 bases. The V and J ends lost 4 bases and 2 bases, in that order; junction bases with no gene match: 10. The V gene's germline CDR1 is LGHNA and CDR2 YNFKEQ. The CDR3 contains 16 residues. CDR3 sequence: CASSRRMGREAYEQYF. In DNA form, the CDR3 reads TGTGCCAGCAGCCGAAGAATGGGGCGGGAGGCCTACGAGCAGTACTTC.

This chain connects TRBV5-1 to TRBJ1-5; no definite D call. Trimming cost V 0 bases and J 2 bases, with 9 bases left between them. The CDR3 has 15 amino acids. Germline V lookup: CDR1 SGHRS, CDR2 YFSETQ. Here the CDR3 reads CASSLAGSRNQPQHF. Written as DNA, the CDR3 is TGCGCCAGCAGCTTGGCGGGTAGTCGCAATCAGCCCCAGCATTTT.

This rearrangement joins TRBV9 to TRBJ1-1; 11 bases match TRBD1. Trimming removed 3 bases from V and 6 bases from J; junction bases left unmatched: 7. Looked up from germline, CDR1 is SGDLS and CDR2 is YYNGEE. The CDR3 spans 15 residues. The chain's CDR3 is CASSGTGGEGAEAFF. The CDR3 DNA sequence: TGTGCCAGCAGCGGGACAGGGGGCGAAGGCGCTGAAGCTTTCTTT.

This clone came up a few times. The chain couples TRBV6-5 to TRBJ2-1; D is possibly TRBD2 (6 bases). The CDR3 spans 13 residues. Between the trimmed V and J ends, which lost 3 bases and 12 bases, there was a span of 15 bases. Germline loops: CDR1 MNHEY, CDR2 SVGAGI. CDR3 bases: TGTGCCAGCAGTTATTCCAGGGAACTAGCGCAGTTCTTC. Translation: CASSYSRELAQFF.

The chain links TRBV4-1 to TRBJ1-5; TRBD1 is a possible D gene (6 bases). Trimming took 1 base from V and 4 from J, leaving 8 bases between them. The V gene's germline CDR1 is MGHRA and CDR2 YSYEKL. The CDR3 has 14 amino acids. For the CDR3, the DNA is TGCGCCAGCAGCCAAGTTACAGGGAATCAGCCCCAGCATTTT. This codes for CASSQVTGNQPQHF.

The CDR3 bases are TGCAGCGTTCCAATTTACAGGGACGAGCAGTTCTTC. Protein: CSVPIYRDEQFF. This rearrangement joins TRBV29-1 to TRBJ2-1; D is perhaps TRBD1 (6 bases). Trimming stripped 5 bases from V and 10 bases from J, with 15 bases between. From germline, CDR1 is SQVTM and CDR2 ANQGSEA. The CDR3 extends over 12 amino acids.

The chain carries TRBV9 and TRBJ1-6; unclear D gene. Trimming pared 0 bases from V and 8 bases from J, leaving 9 bases between. Per germline, CDR1 SGDLS and CDR2 YYNGEE. The CDR3 is 14 residues long. The chain's CDR3 is CASSVDMEDSPLHF. The CDR3 nucleotides read TGTGCCAGCAGCGTAGATATGGAGGATTCACCCCTCCACTTT.

In its sample, this clone was seen once. The V and J genes are TRBV4-1 and TRBJ1-1, with a tentative D call TRBD1 (6 bases). The CDR3 runs to 14 residues. V shed 0 bases and J shed 3 bases, with 8 bases lying between them. Germline V gene lookup returns CDR1 MGHRA and CDR2 YSYEKL. The DNA of the CDR3 is TGCGCCAGCAGCCAAGAGAAGGGGGACACTGAAGCTTTCTTT. Translated, it gives CASSQEKGDTEAFF.

J is TRBJ2-1 and V is TRBV5-1, with TRBD1 matching over 9 bases. With 5 bases clipped from V and 2 bases from J, the junction kept 5 bases outside the gene matches. This CDR3 spans 15 amino acids. Germline CDR1 is SGHRS and CDR2 is YFSETQ. The CDR3 here is CASSPGTGTYNEQFF. The CDR3 nucleotides are TGCGCCAGCAGTCCCGGGACAGGGACCTACAATGAGCAGTTCTTC. Full variable domain (remainder filled in from reference TRBV5-1 and TRBJ2-1): KAGVTQTPRYLIKTRGQQVTLSCSPISGHRSVSWYQQTPGQGLQFLFEYFSETQRNKGNFPGRFSGRQFSNSRSEMNVSTLELGDSALYLCASSPGTGTYNEQFFGPGTRLTVL.

This clone was counted once. V gene TRBV2 combines with J gene TRBJ2-3, with D maybe TRBD1 (6 bases). The CDR3 spans 16 residues. CDR1 SNHLY and CDR2 FYNNEI come from the germline V gene. V lost 6 bases and J lost 2, with 18 bases in between. The CDR3 coding sequence is TGTGCCAGCAGGGCCACAGGGATTTGGGCCACAGATACGCAGTATTTT. Translated, it gives CASRATGIWATDTQYF.

CDR3 residues: CASTTGQGAETQYF. The CDR3 DNA follows: TGTGCCAGCACCACGGGACAGGGGGCTGAGACCCAGTACTTC. The chain carries TRBV2 and TRBJ2-5; 12 bases are shared with TRBD1. This CDR3 has 14 residues. V was pared by 7 bases and J by 5 bases, with 5 bases of the junction left unmatched. Germline V gene sequence: CDR1 SNHLY, CDR2 FYNNEI.

This clone was picked up one time. This sequence joins TRBV9 and TRBJ1-2, with TRBD1 matching 7 bases. The CDR3 spans 16 residues. Germline trimming cut 4 bases from V and 4 bases from J; bases unmatched to any gene: 13. Germline CDR1 SGDLS, CDR2 YYNGEE. The CDR3 is CASSSRSGGRLYGYTF. The CDR3 DNA sequence: TGTGCCAGCAGCTCCCGATCAGGGGGGCGCCTCTATGGCTACACCTTC.

The chain links TRBV5-1 to TRBJ1-3, with D perhaps matching TRBD1 (6 bases). The ends were cut back, 7 bases at V and 2 bases at J, with 13 bases in the middle. Germline loops: CDR1 SGHRS, CDR2 YFSETQ. This CDR3 has 14 amino acids. This CDR3 is CASSKGGTGNTIYF. The CDR3 region has the DNA TGCGCCAGCTCTAAAGGGGGTACTGGAAACACCATATATTTT.